The present T cell receptor beta chain was sequenced within a study of brain T cells in children with intractable seizures. Sequencing was limited to surgery cases with top T cell transcript signatures in brain tissue. Study results and caveats: Pre- and post-surgery blood differed in depth, so pre-surgery absences may be undersampling. Patients' HCMV serostatus was unknown; virus specificity rests on CDR3 similarity alone.

Points on this clone: The antigen is undetermined.

V was shortened by 5 bases and J by 4 bases, with 6 bases between the two germline ends. CDR1 MNHEY and CDR2 SMNVEV come from the germline V gene (reference sequence). The length of the CDR3 is 13 residues. Profiled with immunoSEQ multiplex PCR; TCRdb holds only in-frame clones, not every one. The data contain about 80,000 clones, 90% to 95% of them singletons. The sequence derives from a girl aged 2-15 years with Rasmussen encephalitis and intractable seizures. The sequences come from peripheral blood, collected at surgery. The chain joins TRBV27 to TRBJ2-6; D call uncertain. DNA of the CDR3: TGTGCCAGCAGTGTGGCCGGGGCCAACGTCCTGACTTTC. It encodes CASSVAGANVLTF.